The 8 T cell receptor beta chains reported below all come from one sample, sequenced in a study of T cell repertoires in cytomegalovirus infection. TCRdb reanalysed the reads using MiXCR and keeps one entry per CDR3 protein. The data show around 490,000 distinct CDR3 sequences, around 27% seen once. The specimen sequenced was PBMCs. Receptors originate from a human donor in good health (CMV status not recorded). Some clones in this sample may be carry-over from other donors' samples.

This chain links TRBV7-2 with TRBJ2-1; 9 bases agree with TRBD2. The CDR3 is 14 amino acids. The V gene end was trimmed by 3 bases and the J gene end by 15 bases; junction bases not matched to a gene: 12. Germline V lookup: CDR1 SGHTA, CDR2 FQGNSA. In DNA, the CDR3 is TGTGCCAGCAGCTTGGGGGGCGGGCGGGGGGGTGGGTTCTTC. Translation: CASSLGGGRGGGFF.

V gene TRBV6-8 combines with J gene TRBJ2-7, with 10 bases that match TRBD1. Germline CDR1 is MNHGY and CDR2 is SAAAGT. This CDR3 contains 16 residues. V lost 5 bases, J lost 4 bases, and 11 bases stayed unmatched. The CDR3 DNA reads as TGTGCCAGCAGTACTCAATCCGGGACAGGGGTTTACGAGCAGTACGTC. Its protein is CASSTQSGTGVYEQYV.

This chain uses TRBV7-2 with TRBJ1-5, with unresolved D. The CDR3 runs to 12 residues. The germline gives CDR1 SGHTA, CDR2 FQGNSA. V lost 1 base and J 6 bases, leaving 4 bases between the germline ends. In DNA form, the CDR3 reads TGTGCCAGCAGCTTAGAACGTCAGCCCCAGCATTTT. As protein: CASSLERQPQHF.

This clonotype has just a few counts. This chain uses TRBV12-3 or TRBV12-4 with TRBJ1-1, with D possibly TRBD1 on 5 matching bases. CDR3 length equals 14 residues. Trimming took off 6 bases at V and 0 bases at J, with 11 bases between the two ends. In nucleotides, the CDR3 is TGTGCCAGCAGGGGACCGAGCATGAACACTGAAGCTTTCTTT. Protein product: CASRGPSMNTEAFF.

This clonotype was seen a few times. CDR3: CSASVGQGSTDTQYF. CDR3 nucleotides: TGCAGTGCTAGTGTTGGACAGGGGAGCACAGATACGCAGTATTTT. The J gene is TRBJ2-3, the V gene TRBV20-1; 9 bases are shared with TRBD1. The germline CDR1 and CDR2 sequences are DFQATT and SNEGSKA (reference sequence). V was pared by 3 bases and J by 0 bases, with 4 bases of the junction left unmatched. The CDR3 is 15 amino acids.

At least ten counts were recorded for this clonotype. This sequence joins TRBV7-2 and TRBJ2-1; 9 positions match TRBD2. The CDR3 spans 14 residues. With V trimmed by 7 bases and J by 4 bases, 5 bases remained unmatched. Germline V gene sequence: CDR1 SGHTA, CDR2 FQGNSA. The chain's CDR3 is CASIWTSDYNEQFF. The CDR3 region has the DNA TGTGCCAGCATCTGGACTAGCGATTACAATGAGCAGTTCTTC.

This clonotype has at least ten counts. This rearrangement joins TRBV12-3 or TRBV12-4 to TRBJ2-6; 7 positions agree with TRBD1. V shed 5 bases, J shed 2 bases, and the junction held 6 bases outside the gene matches. The CDR3 sequence is 16 residues long. CDR3 DNA sequence: TGTGCCAGCAGTCACAGGGGTAGGCCTGGGGCCAACGTCCTGACTTTC. Translating gives CASSHRGRPGANVLTF.

This clonotype was counted many times. The genes are TRBV7-2 and TRBJ1-2; no clear D gene. The CDR3 sequence is 14 residues long. Germline V gene data show CDR1 as SGHTA and CDR2 as FQGNSA. V lost 4 bases and J lost 4, with 13 bases in between. The chain's CDR3 is CASSSTAESYGYTF. DNA of the CDR3: TGTGCCAGCAGCTCAACCGCAGAATCCTATGGCTACACCTTC. Filled out from reference TRBV7-2 and TRBJ1-2, the complete variable domain reads GAGVSQSPSNKVTEKGKDVELRCDPISGHTALYWYRQSLGQGLEFLIYFQGNSAPDKSGLPSDRFSAERTGGSVSTLTIQRTQQEDSAVYLCASSSTAESYGYTFGSGTRLTVV.